This T cell receptor (beta chain) stems from a study of T cells in Graves' hyperthyroidism and ophthalmopathy. V lost 5 bases and J lost 0, with 10 bases in between. CDR3 length: 14 amino acids. The germline gives CDR1 SGHVS, CDR2 FQNEAQ. This clonotype was found many times. TCR beta CDR3 region amplification was performed from RNA transcripts. The HTBI set primed first-round TCR CDR3 RT-PCR. Each CDR3 protein is one row after TCRdb ran MiXCR on the multiplex PCR reads. Found here are about 640,000 distinct CDR3 sequences, 45% of them singletons; the top ten hold approximately 7.2%. The source is an adult man with Graves' disease, either hyperthyroidism or ophthalmopathy (not recorded which). The chain carries TRBV7-8 and TRBJ1-2; D unresolved. The sequenced sample was peripheral blood or thyroid tissue (not recorded which). The CDR3 protein is CASSPRTANYGYTF. CDR3 DNA sequence: TGTGCCAGCAGCCCTAGGACGGCTAACTATGGCTACACCTTC.